This TCR beta chain was captured by sequencing in a study of cytomegalovirus exposure and HLA in healthy donors. Study-wide points: Later analysis associated a missense DCLRE1C variant with TCR beta V- and J-gene trimming. Reportedly, fewer N-insertions than the roughly 600-donor mean appeared in an Asian-associated ancestry cluster in a later analysis. It was reported that the classifier diagnosed cytomegalovirus status with high specificity and sensitivity in both the original and validation cohorts.

Note on this clone: Its antigen is not known.

PCR used 60 Vbeta primers and 13 Jbeta primers. Method: immunoSEQ multiplex PCR; TCRdb's copy keeps in-frame clones and lacks some. Here the sample spans 120,000 or so clones, approximately 76% being singletons. The sequence was obtained from a man between 50 and 59 years old in good health and CMV-seropositive. Specimen: PBMCs.

CDR3: CASSELARANVLTF. CDR3 in DNA: TGTGCCAGCAGCGAACTCGCGCGGGCCAACGTCCTGACTTTC. The V call is TRBV9, the J call TRBJ2-6; no clear D. This CDR3 is 14 amino acids long. The V end was cut by 3 bases, the J end by 5 bases, with 9 bases between. Germline-derived CDR1 and CDR2 are SGDLS and YYNGEE. The variable domain in full, completed from reference TRBV9 and TRBJ2-6, reads DSGVTQTPKHLITATGQRVTLRCSPRSGDLSVYWYQQSLDQGLQFLIQYYNGEERAKGNILERFSAQQFPDLHSELNLSSLELGDSALYFCASSELARANVLTFGAGSRLTVL.